This T cell receptor beta chain comes out of a study of Tregs in tolerant kidney transplant recipients. Study-level findings and limits: Activated donor B cell expansion appeared to reveal the most relevant donor-specific TCRbeta repertoire. The small number of patients limits these findings pending further validation.

This CDR3 has 11 residues. Germline V gives CDR1 LNHDA, CDR2 SQIVND (reference sequence). The germline V and J ends were trimmed by 3 bases and 10 bases, with 7 bases remaining between them. A remark on this clone: The target antigen is unknown. This same CDR3 is encoded by further DNA sequences in the sample.

Recipients received nonmyeloablative bone marrow transplants from related graft donors, with transient mixed chimerism. Unstimulated regulatory T cells (CD4+CD25+CD127-), CD4+CD25- non-regulatory cells, CD4 and CD8 cells were FACS-sorted from thawed PBMCs. The table came from immunoSEQ multiplex PCR; TCRdb's copy has only in-frame clones and leaves some out. The sample holds around 50,000 clones, about nine tenths seen once. The sample here was CD8+ T cells from blood (PBMCs), taken 12 months after the transplant. The chain employs TRBV19 and TRBJ2-1, with D perhaps matching TRBD2 (6 bases). The clonotype originates from a human patient who received a combined kidney and bone marrow transplant. These T cells may partly come from the graft donor. As DNA, the CDR3 is TGTGCCAGTAGTATTGGGGGGGAGCAGTTCTTC. Protein product: CASSIGGEQFF.